This T cell receptor beta chain was documented in a study of OX40 agonist ivuxolimab in advanced cancers. Whole-study context: While on treatment, patients had intravenous ivuxolimab at 0.01 to 10 mg/kg every 2 weeks.

Sequencing was performed with immunoSEQ multiplex PCR; in TCRdb, only in-frame clones are kept and a portion is missing. The sample lists 65,000 to 75,000 clones, approximately 85% occurring once. Concerning this clone itself: The antigen is not known.

Trimming cost V 4 bases and J 7 bases, with 13 bases left between them. Germline V lookup: CDR1 SGHAT, CDR2 FQNNGV. This CDR3 has 13 amino acids. Study-level findings and limits: Averaging showed that CD8+ T cells had more expanded clones than CD4+ did. Several nonresponders also turned out to have low normalized T-cell clonal expansion.

The chain uses TRBV11-2 and TRBJ1-2; D unclear. Sequenced material: CD4+ or CD8+ T cells sorted from blood, taken in a trial of the OX40 agonist ivuxolimab. This sequence was found in an adult with an advanced solid tumor such as melanoma, head and neck, liver or kidney cancer. The DNA for the CDR3 is TGTGCCAGCAGCTCCTCCCTGGGGAGTGGCTACACCTTC. Amino acids: CASSSSLGSGYTF.